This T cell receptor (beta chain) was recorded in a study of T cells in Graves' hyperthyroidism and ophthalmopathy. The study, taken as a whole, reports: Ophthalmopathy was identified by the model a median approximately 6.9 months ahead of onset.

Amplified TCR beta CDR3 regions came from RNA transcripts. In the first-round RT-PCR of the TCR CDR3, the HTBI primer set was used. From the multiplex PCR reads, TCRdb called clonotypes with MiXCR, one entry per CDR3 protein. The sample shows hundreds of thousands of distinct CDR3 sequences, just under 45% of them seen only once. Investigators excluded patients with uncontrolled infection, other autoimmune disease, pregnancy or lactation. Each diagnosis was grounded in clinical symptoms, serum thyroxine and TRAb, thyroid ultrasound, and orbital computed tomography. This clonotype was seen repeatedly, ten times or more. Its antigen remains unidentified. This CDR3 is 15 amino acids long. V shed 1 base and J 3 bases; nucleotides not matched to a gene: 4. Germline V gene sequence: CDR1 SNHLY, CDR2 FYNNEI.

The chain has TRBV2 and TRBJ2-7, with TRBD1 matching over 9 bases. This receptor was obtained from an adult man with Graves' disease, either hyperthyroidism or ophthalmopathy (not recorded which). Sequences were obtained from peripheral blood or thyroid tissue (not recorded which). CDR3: CASSEGMGQGYEQYF. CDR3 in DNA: TGTGCCAGCAGTGAAGGAATGGGACAGGGCTACGAGCAGTACTTC. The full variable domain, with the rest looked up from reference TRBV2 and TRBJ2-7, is EPEVTQTPSHQVTQMGQEVILRCVPISNHLYFYWYRQILGQKVEFLVSFYNNEISEKSEIFDDQFSVERPDGSNFTLKIRSTKLEDSAMYFCASSEGMGQGYEQYFGPGTRLTVT.